The 5 T cell receptor beta chains below come from one sample, sequenced in a study of OX40 agonist ivuxolimab in advanced cancers. Some clones are missing from TCRdb's copy, which holds only in-frame ones; the method was immunoSEQ multiplex PCR. The sample yields around 100,000 clones, roughly nine tenths seen once. This material consisted of CD4+ or CD8+ T cells sorted from blood, taken in a trial of the OX40 agonist ivuxolimab. All receptors derive from an adult with an advanced solid tumor such as melanoma, head and neck, liver or kidney cancer.

This chain links TRBV2 with TRBJ1-5, with D perhaps TRBD1 (5 bases). From germline, CDR1 is SNHLY and CDR2 FYNNEI. The CDR3 extends over 13 amino acids. The V end was cut by 7 bases, the J end by 4 bases, with 11 bases between. DNA for the CDR3: TGTGCCAGCAAGCGGGGGTTAAATCAGCCCCAGCATTTT. It translates to CASKRGLNQPQHF.

The CDR3 coding sequence is TGTGCCAGCAGTTACTCGTACCTAGCGGGAGGGGAGACCCAGTACTTC. This encodes CASSYSYLAGGETQYF. The rearrangement uses TRBV6-5 and TRBJ2-5, with TRBD2 matching 12 bases. Germline V gene sequence: CDR1 MNHEY, CDR2 SVGAGI. The ends lost 0 bases at V and 5 bases at J; junction bases unmatched: 4. This CDR3 comprises 16 residues.

The rearrangement joins TRBV2 to TRBJ2-7; D may be TRBD2 (6 bases). The CDR3 spans 13 residues. The V end was cut by 8 bases, the J end by 4 bases, with 15 bases between. CDR1 is SNHLY and CDR2 is FYNNEI in the germline V gene. The CDR3: CASYRERVYEQYF. The CDR3 DNA follows: TGTGCCAGCTACCGGGAGAGGGTTTACGAGCAGTACTTC.

The J gene is TRBJ2-2, the V gene TRBV6-1; D is unclear. V lost 7 bases, J lost 7 bases, and 13 bases lay in between. Germline V gene lookup returns CDR1 MNHNS and CDR2 SASEGT. This CDR3 comprises 13 residues. The CDR3 coding sequence is TGTGCCAGCACCCTCTCCCCAGGCGGGGAGCTGTTTTTT. Its translation is CASTLSPGGELFF.

The genes are TRBV9 and TRBJ2-5, with D uncertain. The CDR3 runs to 13 residues. Germline CDR1 and CDR2: SGDLS and YYNGEE. The V end was cut by 0 bases, the J end by 5 bases, with 8 bases between. The CDR3 DNA reads as TGTGCCAGCAGCGTAGGGCGGCAGGAGACCCAGTACTTC. It encodes CASSVGRQETQYF.